The 7 T cell receptor beta chains listed next were all sequenced from one sample in a study of blood T cell repertoires in COVID-19. This table comes from immunoSEQ multiplex PCR, and its TCRdb copy is limited to in-frame clones, with some not included. Of around 330,000 clones listed, 85% are singletons. Material for sequencing was PBMCs or T cells enriched from blood (not recorded which). These receptors all come from a woman under 40 who had been exposed to COVID-19.

This clone was detected only a few times. The rearrangement joins TRBV28 to TRBJ1-1, with a tentative D call TRBD1 (6 bases). Germline V gene lookup returns CDR1 MDHEN and CDR2 SYDVKM. V was pared by 9 bases and J by 0 bases, with 11 bases between. The CDR3 runs to 13 residues. The CDR3: CASGQSMNTEAFF. In DNA form, the CDR3 reads TGTGCCAGTGGACAGTCTATGAACACTGAAGCTTTCTTT.

J is TRBJ2-2 and V is TRBV18; D is possibly TRBD2 (5 bases). The V gene lost 3 bases and the J gene lost 7 bases, with 18 bases spanning the gap. Germline V gives CDR1 KGHSH, CDR2 LQKENI. This CDR3 has 16 residues. This CDR3 is CASSPTVGVQGGELFF. The CDR3 DNA follows: TGTGCCAGCTCACCCACAGTCGGGGTTCAAGGCGGGGAGCTGTTTTTT.

The chain is built from TRBV2 and TRBJ2-1; 10 bases align to TRBD2. CDR1 and CDR2 (germline): SNHLY, FYNNEI. This CDR3 region has 13 residues. V dropped 11 bases and J dropped 4; count of bases not matched to a gene: 5. CDR3 amino acids: CAGAGGIYNEQFF. CDR3 in DNA: TGTGCCGGAGCGGGGGGGATATACAATGAGCAGTTCTTC.

DNA of the CDR3: TGTGCCAGCAGCTTGGCCAAGACGGGCCCAGGCTGGGGCGGCCAGCCCCAGCATTTT. This codes for CASSLAKTGPGWGGQPQHF. The chain combines TRBV5-6 with TRBJ1-5; D is perhaps TRBD1 (5 bases). V lost 0 bases and J 7 bases, leaving 26 bases between the germline ends. The CDR3 contains 19 residues. Per the germline V gene, CDR1 is SGHDT and CDR2 is YYEEEE.

This clone occurred a few times. The V and J genes are TRBV29-1 and TRBJ1-2, with TRBD1 as a possible D gene (6 bases). Deletions cut 5 bases from V and 0 bases from J, with 19 bases between. Per the germline V gene, CDR1 is SQVTM and CDR2 is ANQGSEA. CDR3 length equals 16 residues. The CDR3 region has the DNA TGCAGCGTTCTGGGTCCCAAGGGGGAAGCTAACTATGGCTACACCTTC. Its protein is CSVLGPKGEANYGYTF.

This clone was detected a few times. This chain links TRBV6-6 with TRBJ1-3, with a tentative D call TRBD1 (5 bases). CDR3 size: 15 residues. V was pared by 2 bases and J by 6 bases, with 14 bases between. The V gene's germline CDR1 is MNHNY and CDR2 SVGAGI (reference sequence). The CDR3 protein is CASSYEEGPINTIYF. The CDR3 DNA is TGTGCCAGCAGTTACGAGGAGGGGCCCATAAACACCATATATTTT.

The V and J genes are TRBV9 and TRBJ1-4; a weak D match, TRBD1 (6 bases). Germline-derived CDR1 and CDR2 are SGDLS and YYNGEE. Trimming removed 3 bases at V and 2 bases at J, with 11 bases between. The CDR3 covers 15 residues. The CDR3 here is CASSAEGDTNEKLFF. CDR3 nucleotide sequence: TGTGCCAGCAGCGCCGAGGGGGATACTAATGAAAAACTGTTTTTT. Supplemented by reference TRBV9 and TRBJ1-4, the full variable domain reads DSGVTQTPKHLITATGQRVTLRCSPRSGDLSVYWYQQSLDQGLQFLIQYYNGEERAKGNILERFSAQQFPDLHSELNLSSLELGDSALYFCASSAEGDTNEKLFFGSGTQLSVL.